The clone carrying this T cell receptor (beta chain) came up once. Its antigen is not known. RNA transcripts were the source from which TCR beta CDR3 regions were amplified. First-round RT-PCR employed HTBI primers, with a second-round multiplex PCR after it. TCRdb recomputed calls from the multiplex PCR reads with MiXCR, one row per CDR3 protein. The sample holds a few hundred thousand distinct CDR3 sequences; under 45% are singletons and the top ten take 3.5% to 5%. The data stem from a study of Graves' ophthalmopathy and Graves' hyperthyroidism. V lost 5 bases and J lost 4; bases outside the gene matches: 13. This CDR3 region has 17 residues. Germline lookup yields CDR1 PRHDT and CDR2 FYEKMQ (reference sequence). Lactation, pregnancy, uncontrolled infections and other autoimmune diseases were all grounds for excluding patients. Whole-study results and caveats: Thyroid clonotypes that were expanded above 0.001 frequency mostly also appeared in blood. Forecasting of ophthalmopathy progression by the model achieved more than 70% sensitivity and approximately 72% specificity. Discrimination between ophthalmopathy and stable hyperthyroidism by a 13-signature model showed about 88% sensitivity and 70% to 82% specificity.

Sequences were obtained from peripheral blood or thyroid tissue (not recorded which). The J gene is TRBJ2-3, the V gene TRBV13; 9 bases match TRBD1. The clonotype comes from an adult man with Graves' hyperthyroidism. The CDR3 protein is CASSPQGASEGADTQYF. The CDR3 region has the DNA TGTGCCAGCAGCCCACAGGGGGCTAGCGAGGGCGCAGATACGCAGTATTTT.